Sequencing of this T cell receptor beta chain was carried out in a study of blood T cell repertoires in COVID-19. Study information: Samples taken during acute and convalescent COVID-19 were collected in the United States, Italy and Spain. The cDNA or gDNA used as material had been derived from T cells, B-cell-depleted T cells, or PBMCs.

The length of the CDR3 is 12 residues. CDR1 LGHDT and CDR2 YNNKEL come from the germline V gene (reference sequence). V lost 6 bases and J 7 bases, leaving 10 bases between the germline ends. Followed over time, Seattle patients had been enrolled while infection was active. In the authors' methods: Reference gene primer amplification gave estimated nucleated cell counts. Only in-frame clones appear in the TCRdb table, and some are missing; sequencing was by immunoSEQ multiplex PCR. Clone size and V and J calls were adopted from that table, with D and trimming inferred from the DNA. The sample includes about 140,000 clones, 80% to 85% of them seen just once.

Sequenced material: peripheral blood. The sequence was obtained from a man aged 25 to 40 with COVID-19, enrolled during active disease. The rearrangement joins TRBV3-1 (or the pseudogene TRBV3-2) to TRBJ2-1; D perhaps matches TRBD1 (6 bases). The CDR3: CASRNTGNEQFF. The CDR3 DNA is TGTGCCAGCAGAAACACAGGGAATGAGCAGTTCTTC.